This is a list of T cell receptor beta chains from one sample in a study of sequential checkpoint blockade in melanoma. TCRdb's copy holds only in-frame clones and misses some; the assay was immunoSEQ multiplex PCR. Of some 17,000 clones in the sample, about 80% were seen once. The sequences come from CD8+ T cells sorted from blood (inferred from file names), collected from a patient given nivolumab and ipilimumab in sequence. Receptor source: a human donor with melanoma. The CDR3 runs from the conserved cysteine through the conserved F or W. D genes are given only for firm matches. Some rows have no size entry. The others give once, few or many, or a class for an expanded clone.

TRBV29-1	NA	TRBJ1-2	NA	TGCAGCACCGTGGAGGGGACCTATGGCTACACCTTC	CSTVEGTYGYTF
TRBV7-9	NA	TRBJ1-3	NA	TGTGCCAGCAGCTTAGCGGCAGGAGGAAACACCATATATTTT	CASSLAAGGNTIYF
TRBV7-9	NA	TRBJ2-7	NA	TGTGCCAGCAGCCCCCACCGGGGGGCTAGGTACGAGCAGTACTTC	CASSPHRGARYEQYF
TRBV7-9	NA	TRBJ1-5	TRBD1	TGTGCCAGCAGCCTCAGGGGGAATGGCAATCAGCCCCAGCATTTT	CASSLRGNGNQPQHF
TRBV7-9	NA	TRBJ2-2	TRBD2	TGTGCCAGCAGCTTAGCACGACTAGCGGGAAATACCGGGGAGCTGTTTTTT	CASSLARLAGNTGELFF
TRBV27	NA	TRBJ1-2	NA	TGTGCCAGCCTGGACAGTTCTAACTATGGCTACACCTTC	CASLDSSNYGYTF
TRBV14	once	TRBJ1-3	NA	TGTGCCAGCAGCCAAGTTTCCTTCCTGGCCTCTGGAAACACCATATATTTT	CASSQVSFLASGNTIYF
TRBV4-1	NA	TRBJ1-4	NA	TGCGCCAGCAGCCAAGATCTCAGGGGAAGAACTAATGAAAAACTGTTTTTT	CASSQDLRGRTNEKLFF
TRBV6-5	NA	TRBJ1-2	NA	TGTGCCAGCAGTCCGAACAGGGACGGCTACACCTTC	CASSPNRDGYTF
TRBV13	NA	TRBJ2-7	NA	TGTGCCAGCAGTTCCACCTACGAGCAGTACTTC	CASSSTYEQYF
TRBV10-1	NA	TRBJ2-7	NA	TGCGCCAGCAGTGAGGACATCTCCTACGAGCAGTACTTC	CASSEDISYEQYF
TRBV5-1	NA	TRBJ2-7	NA	TGCGCCAGCAGCTCGATTGGGGACATTTCCTACGAGCAGTACTTC	CASSSIGDISYEQYF
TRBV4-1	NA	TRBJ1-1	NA	TGCGCCAGCAGCCAATCCACAGGGACGAACACTGAAGCTTTCTTT	CASSQSTGTNTEAFF
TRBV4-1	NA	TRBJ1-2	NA	TGCGCCAGCAGCCAAGGGCAGACAGACCCTTACACCTTC	CASSQGQTDPYTF
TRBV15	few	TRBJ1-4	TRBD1	TGTGCCACCGCGGGACAGGGTAATGAAAAACTGTTTTTT	CATAGQGNEKLFF
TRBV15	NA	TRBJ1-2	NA	TGTGCCACCAGCAGAGATCGACAGCTTAACTATGGCTACACCTTC	CATSRDRQLNYGYTF
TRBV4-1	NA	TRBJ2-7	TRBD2	TGCGCCAGCAGCCAAGAAGCTAGCGGGAGCGCCGAGCAGTACTTC	CASSQEASGSAEQYF
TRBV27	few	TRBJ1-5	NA	TGTGCCAGCAGTTCGGACACCATTGGGATGCAGCCCCAGCATTTT	CASSSDTIGMQPQHF
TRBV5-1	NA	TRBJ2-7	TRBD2	TGCGCCAGCAGCGGGTACGGGACTAGCGACGAGCAGTACTTC	CASSGYGTSDEQYF
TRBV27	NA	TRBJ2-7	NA	TGTGCCAGCAGCTACGGGGGACAGATCTACGAGCAGTACTTC	CASSYGGQIYEQYF
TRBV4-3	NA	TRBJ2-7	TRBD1	TGCGCCAGCAGCCAAGATCCGGACAGGGGAATCTACGAGCAGTACTTC	CASSQDPDRGIYEQYF
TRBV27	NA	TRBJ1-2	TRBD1	TGTGCCAGCAGTTTTACCCCACAGGGGGTAAACTATGGCTACACCTTC	CASSFTPQGVNYGYTF
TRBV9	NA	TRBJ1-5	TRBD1	TGTGCCAGCAGCGTAGGACAGGGGGGCAATCAGCCCCAGCATTTT	CASSVGQGGNQPQHF
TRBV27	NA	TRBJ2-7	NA	TGTGCCAGCAGTGCCAGTCCCGGGATAACCTACGAGCAGTACTTC	CASSASPGITYEQYF